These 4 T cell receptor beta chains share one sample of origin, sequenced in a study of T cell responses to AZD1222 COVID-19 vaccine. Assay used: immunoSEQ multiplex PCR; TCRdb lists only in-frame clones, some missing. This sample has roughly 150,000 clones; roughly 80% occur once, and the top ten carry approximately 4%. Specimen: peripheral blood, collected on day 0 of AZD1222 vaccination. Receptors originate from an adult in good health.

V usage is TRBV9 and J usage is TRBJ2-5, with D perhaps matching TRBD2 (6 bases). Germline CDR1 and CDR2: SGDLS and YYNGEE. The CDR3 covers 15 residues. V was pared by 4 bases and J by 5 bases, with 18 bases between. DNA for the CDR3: TGTGCCAGCAGCATATCGGGACTGGTGGGGGAGACCCAGTACTTC. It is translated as CASSISGLVGETQYF.

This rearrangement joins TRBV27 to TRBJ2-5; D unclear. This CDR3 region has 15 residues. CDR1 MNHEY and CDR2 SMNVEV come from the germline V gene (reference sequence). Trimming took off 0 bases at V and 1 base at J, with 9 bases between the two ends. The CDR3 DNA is TGTGCCAGCAGTTTATCAGGTAGTCCCCAAGAGACCCAGTACTTC. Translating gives CASSLSGSPQETQYF.

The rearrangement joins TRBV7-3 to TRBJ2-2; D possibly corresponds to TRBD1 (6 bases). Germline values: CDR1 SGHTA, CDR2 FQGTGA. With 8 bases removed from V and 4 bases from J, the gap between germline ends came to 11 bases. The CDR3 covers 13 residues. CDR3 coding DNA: TGTGCCAGCCGGGACATGACCACCGGGGAGCTGTTTTTT. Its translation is CASRDMTTGELFF.

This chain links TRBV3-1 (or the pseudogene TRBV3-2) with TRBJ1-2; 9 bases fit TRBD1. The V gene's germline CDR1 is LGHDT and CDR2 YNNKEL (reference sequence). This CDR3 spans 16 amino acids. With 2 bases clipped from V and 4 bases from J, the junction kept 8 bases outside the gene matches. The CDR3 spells CASSQPGQGGLYGYTF. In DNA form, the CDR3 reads TGTGCCAGCAGCCAACCGGGACAGGGTGGGCTCTATGGCTACACCTTC.